This T cell receptor beta chain was captured in a study of blood T cell repertoires in COVID-19. The method was immunoSEQ multiplex PCR; TCRdb's version includes in-frame clones alone and lacks a portion of them. The table has about 210,000 clones, around four fifths seen once. This CDR3 comprises 15 residues. The ends were cut back, 0 bases at V and 6 bases at J, with 14 bases in the middle. In germline, CDR1 is LGHDT, CDR2 YNNKEL (reference sequence). Sequenced input: peripheral blood. The chain joins TRBV3-1 (or the pseudogene TRBV3-2) to TRBJ1-1; maybe TRBD1 (5 bases). The TCR comes from a woman between 45 and 60 years old with acute or convalescent COVID-19. The CDR3 DNA sequence: TGTGCCAGCAGCCAAGATAAGCAGGGAGGGCCTGAAGCTTTCTTT. Translating gives CASSQDKQGGPEAFF.